This entry is about one T cell receptor beta chain. As yet, its antigen is unknown. This record belongs to a study of T cells expressing NK-cell markers. Across the study: It was sorted CD3+CD56-NKG2C+, CD3+CD56+NKG2C- and CD3+CD56+NKG2C+ T cells that provided the TCR beta repertoires. Within the sequenced cohort of eight donors, seven exhibited HCMV seropositivity and one was seronegative. Findings of the study overall: Where several donors were concerned, these clonotypes also led the CD3+CD56-NKG2C+ fraction.

TCRdb derives one entry per CDR3 protein from the 5' RACE reads, leaving out DNA. This table lists about 120,000 distinct CDR3 sequences. In germline, CDR1 is DFQATT, CDR2 SNEGSKA (reference sequence). The CDR3 runs to 14 residues. Sequencing was done on a sample of blood T cells: a sorted CD56 or NKG2C T cell subset, CD4+ or CD8+ T cells, or bulk PBMC T cells (not recorded which). This clonotype originated in a woman between 18 and 70 years old in good health. The chain combines TRBV20-1 with TRBJ2-1; TCRdb returns TRBD2, unconfirmable since there is no DNA. The CDR3 loop reads CSAPERGDYNEQFF.